The 10 T cell receptor beta chains below come from one sample, sequenced in a study of cytomegalovirus exposure and HLA in healthy donors. Both 60 Vbeta primers and 13 Jbeta primers went into the PCR. The table came from immunoSEQ multiplex PCR; TCRdb's copy has only in-frame clones and leaves some out. The table has over 200,000 clones, over 75% seen once. The sequenced sample consisted of PBMCs. Receptor source: a human donor in good health.

The rearrangement uses TRBV9 and TRBJ1-6; perhaps TRBD1 as D (6 bases). The CDR3 runs to 14 residues. V was trimmed by 4 bases and J by 7 bases, leaving 12 bases between them. Germline values: CDR1 SGDLS, CDR2 YYNGEE. In nucleotides, the CDR3 is TGTGCCAGCAGCCAGGACAGCCAAAATTCACCCCTCCACTTT. This translates into CASSQDSQNSPLHF. Full variable domain (missing parts from reference TRBV9 and TRBJ1-6): DSGVTQTPKHLITATGQRVTLRCSPRSGDLSVYWYQQSLDQGLQFLIQYYNGEERAKGNILERFSAQQFPDLHSELNLSSLELGDSALYFCASSQDSQNSPLHFGNGTRLTVT.

The chain combines TRBV19 with TRBJ2-1; TRBD2 agrees at 11 bases. The germline gives CDR1 LNHDA, CDR2 SQIVND (reference sequence). The CDR3 extends over 15 amino acids. Germline trimming cut 5 bases from V and 9 bases from J; bases unmatched to any gene: 9. CDR3 coding DNA: TGTGCCAGTAGTGTCACTAGCGGGAGTAGTTTTGAGCAGTTCTTC. Translation gives CASSVTSGSSFEQFF. The full variable domain, its missing parts supplied by reference TRBV19 and TRBJ2-1, is DGGITQSPKYLFRKEGQNVTLSCEQNLNHDAMYWYRQDPGQGLRLIYYSQIVNDFQKGDIAEGYSVSREKKESFPLTVTSAQKNPTAFYLCASSVTSGSSFEQFFGPGTRLTVL.

The CDR3 protein is CASSLLDRGPEQFF. The CDR3 bases are TGTGCCAGCAGTTTACTAGACAGGGGGCCTGAGCAGTTCTTC. V and J are TRBV27 and TRBJ2-1; 10 positions match TRBD1. J lost 9 bases, V lost 2 bases, and 4 bases had no gene match. CDR3 length: 14 amino acids. CDR1 is MNHEY and CDR2 is SMNVEV in the germline V gene (reference sequence).

The chain links TRBV11-2 to TRBJ2-7; D not certain. CDR3 length: 13 amino acids. The V gene lost 3 bases and the J gene lost 0 bases, with 6 bases spanning the gap. Germline CDR1 and CDR2: SGHAT and FQNNGV. The CDR3 bases are TGTGCCAGCAGCTTCCCTAGCTCCTACGAGCAGTACTTC. Residues: CASSFPSSYEQYF.

The chain is built from TRBV4-1 and TRBJ2-7, with D maybe TRBD2 (5 bases). The CDR3 runs to 13 residues. V lost 1 base and J lost 7, with 11 bases in between. Germline V gene lookup returns CDR1 MGHRA and CDR2 YSYEKL. As DNA, the CDR3 is TGCGCCAGCAGCCAAGGGCCCTCGGGGGAGCAGTACTTC. It yields the protein CASSQGPSGEQYF.

The V gene is TRBV5-4, the J gene TRBJ2-1; 10 nucleotides agree with TRBD2. CDR1 and CDR2 (germline): SGHNT, YYREEE (reference sequence). V dropped 0 bases and J dropped 1; count of bases not matched to a gene: 4. The CDR3 spans 17 residues. CDR3 residues: CASSLGASGSSYNEQFF. The CDR3 region has the DNA TGTGCCAGCAGCTTGGGGGCTAGCGGGAGTTCCTACAATGAGCAGTTCTTC.

This clone is a singleton in its sample. V is TRBV7-9 and J is TRBJ2-7; the match to TRBD1 covers 7 bases. J lost 2 bases, V lost 1 base, and 2 bases had no gene match. Germline-derived CDR1 and CDR2 are SEHNR and FQNEAQ (reference sequence). The CDR3 runs 14 residues. CDR3: CASSLGTGPYEQYF. In nucleotides, the CDR3 is TGTGCCAGCAGCTTAGGGACAGGACCCTACGAGCAGTACTTC.

The rearrangement joins TRBV9 to TRBJ2-1; 9 positions match TRBD2. Trimming removed 4 bases from V and 7 bases from J; junction bases left unmatched: 9. Germline CDR1 reads SGDLS; CDR2 reads YYNGEE. The CDR3 is 15 amino acids. In nucleotides, the CDR3 is TGTGCCAGCAGCCCGGGGGGGGCGGGAGGGAATGAGCAGTTCTTC. This gives the protein CASSPGGAGGNEQFF. The entire variable domain, with the rest obtained from reference TRBV9 and TRBJ2-1, is as follows: DSGVTQTPKHLITATGQRVTLRCSPRSGDLSVYWYQQSLDQGLQFLIQYYNGEERAKGNILERFSAQQFPDLHSELNLSSLELGDSALYFCASSPGGAGGNEQFFGPGTRLTVL.

The V gene is TRBV20-1, the J gene TRBJ2-4; the D is unclear. The CDR3 has 11 residues. CDR1 and CDR2 (germline): DFQATT, SNEGSKA (reference sequence). V was clipped by 7 bases and J by 4 bases, with 8 bases between them. As DNA, the CDR3 is TGCAGTGGAGACTCGAAAAACATTCAGTACTTC. Protein product: CSGDSKNIQYF.

This clone is medium-sized within its sample. This sequence joins TRBV11-2 and TRBJ2-7; D perhaps matches TRBD2 (6 bases). V was pared by 4 bases and J by 0 bases, with 13 bases between. The CDR3 sequence is 15 residues long. Germline V gene data show CDR1 as SGHAT and CDR2 as FQNNGV. Written as DNA, the CDR3 is TGTGCCAGCAGCTGGGCGGGACTCAACTCCTACGAGCAGTACTTC. Its translation: CASSWAGLNSYEQYF. The variable domain in full, with the rest retrieved from reference TRBV11-2 and TRBJ2-7, is EAGVAQSPRYKIIEKRQSVAFWCNPISGHATLYWYQQILGQGPKLLIQFQNNGVVDDSQLPKDRFSAERLKGVDSTLKIQPAKLEDSAVYLCASSWAGLNSYEQYFGPGTRLTVT.